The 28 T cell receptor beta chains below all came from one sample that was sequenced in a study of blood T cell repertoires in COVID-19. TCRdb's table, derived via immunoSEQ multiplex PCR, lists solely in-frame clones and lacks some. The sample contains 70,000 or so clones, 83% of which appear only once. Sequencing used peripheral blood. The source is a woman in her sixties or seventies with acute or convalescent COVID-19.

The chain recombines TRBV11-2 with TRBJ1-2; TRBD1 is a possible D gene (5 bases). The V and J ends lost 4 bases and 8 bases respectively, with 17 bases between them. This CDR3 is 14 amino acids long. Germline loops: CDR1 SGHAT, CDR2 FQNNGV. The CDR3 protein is CASSSYADSLGYTF. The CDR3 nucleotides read TGTGCCAGCAGCTCCTACGCTGACAGCTTGGGCTACACCTTC.

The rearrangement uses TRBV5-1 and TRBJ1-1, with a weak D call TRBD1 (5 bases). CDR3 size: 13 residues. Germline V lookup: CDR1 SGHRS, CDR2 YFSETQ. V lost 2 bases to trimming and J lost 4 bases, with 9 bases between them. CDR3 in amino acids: CASSLGGATEAFF. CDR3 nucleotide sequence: TGCGCCAGCAGCTTAGGAGGGGCCACTGAAGCTTTCTTT.

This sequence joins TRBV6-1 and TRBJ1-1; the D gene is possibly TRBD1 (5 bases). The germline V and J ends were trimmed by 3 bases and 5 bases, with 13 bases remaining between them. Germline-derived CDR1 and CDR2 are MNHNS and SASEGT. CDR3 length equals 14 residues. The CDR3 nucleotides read TGTGCCAGCAGTGACACCCGGGGGAGGACTGAAGCTTTCTTT. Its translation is CASSDTRGRTEAFF.

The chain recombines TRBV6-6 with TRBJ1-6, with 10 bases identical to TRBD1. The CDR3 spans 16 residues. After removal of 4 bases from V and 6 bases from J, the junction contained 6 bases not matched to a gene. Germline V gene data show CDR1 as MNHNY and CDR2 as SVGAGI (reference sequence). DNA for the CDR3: TGTGCCAGCAGTTCCGGGACAGGGGCCGTTAATTCACCCCTCCACTTT. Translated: CASSSGTGAVNSPLHF.

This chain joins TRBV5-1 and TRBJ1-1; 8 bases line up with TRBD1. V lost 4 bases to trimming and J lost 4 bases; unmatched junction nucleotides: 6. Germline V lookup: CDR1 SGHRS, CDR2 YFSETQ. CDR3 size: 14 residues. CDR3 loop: CASSLTGAITEAFF. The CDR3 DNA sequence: TGCGCCAGCAGCCTGACAGGGGCGATCACTGAAGCTTTCTTT.

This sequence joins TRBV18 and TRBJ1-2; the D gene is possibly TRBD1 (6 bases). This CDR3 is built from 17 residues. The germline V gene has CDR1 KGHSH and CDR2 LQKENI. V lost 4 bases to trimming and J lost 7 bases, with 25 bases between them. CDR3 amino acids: CASSRQGFGVGVGGYTF. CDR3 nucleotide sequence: TGTGCCAGCTCACGGCAGGGGTTCGGAGTGGGAGTTGGTGGCTACACCTTC.

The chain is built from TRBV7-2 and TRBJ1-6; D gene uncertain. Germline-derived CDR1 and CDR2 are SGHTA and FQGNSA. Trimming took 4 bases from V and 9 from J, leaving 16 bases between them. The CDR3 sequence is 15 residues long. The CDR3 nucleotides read TGTGCCAGCAGCTGGCGGGGTCAGAGTGGTTCACCCCTCCACTTT. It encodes CASSWRGQSGSPLHF.

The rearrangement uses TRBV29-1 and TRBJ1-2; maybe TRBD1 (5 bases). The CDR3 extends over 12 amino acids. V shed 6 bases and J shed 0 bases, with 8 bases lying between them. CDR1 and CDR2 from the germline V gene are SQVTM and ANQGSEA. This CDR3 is CSVQAPNYGYTF. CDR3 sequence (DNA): TGCAGCGTACAGGCTCCTAACTATGGCTACACCTTC.

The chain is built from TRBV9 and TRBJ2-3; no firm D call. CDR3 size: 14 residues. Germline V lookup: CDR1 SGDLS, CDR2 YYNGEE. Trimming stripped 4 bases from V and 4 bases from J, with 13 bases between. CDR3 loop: CASSPRSPPDTQYF. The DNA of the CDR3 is TGTGCCAGCAGCCCGCGGAGCCCGCCAGATACGCAGTATTTT.

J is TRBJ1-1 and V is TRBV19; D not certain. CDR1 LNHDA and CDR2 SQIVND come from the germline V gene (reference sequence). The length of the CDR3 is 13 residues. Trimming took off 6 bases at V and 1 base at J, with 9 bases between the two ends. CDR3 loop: CASRDTSNTEAFF. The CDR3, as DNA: TGTGCCAGTAGAGACACTTCGAACACTGAAGCTTTCTTT. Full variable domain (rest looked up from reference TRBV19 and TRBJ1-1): DGGITQSPKYLFRKEGQNVTLSCEQNLNHDAMYWYRQDPGQGLRLIYYSQIVNDFQKGDIAEGYSVSREKKESFPLTVTSAQKNPTAFYLCASRDTSNTEAFFGQGTRLTVV.

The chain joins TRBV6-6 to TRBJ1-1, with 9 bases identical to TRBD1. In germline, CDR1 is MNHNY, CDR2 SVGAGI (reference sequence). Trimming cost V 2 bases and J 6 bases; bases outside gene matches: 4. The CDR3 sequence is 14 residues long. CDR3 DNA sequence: TGTGCCAGCAGTTACCGGACAGGGGAAGCTGAAGCTTTCTTT. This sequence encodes CASSYRTGEAEAFF.

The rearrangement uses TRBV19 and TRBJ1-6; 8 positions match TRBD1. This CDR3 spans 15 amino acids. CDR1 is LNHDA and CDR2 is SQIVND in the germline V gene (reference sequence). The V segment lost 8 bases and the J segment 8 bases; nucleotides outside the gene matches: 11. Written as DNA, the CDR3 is TGTGCCAGTCGCGGGTCGCAGGGGGCTTATTCACCCCTCCACTTT. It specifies CASRGSQGAYSPLHF.

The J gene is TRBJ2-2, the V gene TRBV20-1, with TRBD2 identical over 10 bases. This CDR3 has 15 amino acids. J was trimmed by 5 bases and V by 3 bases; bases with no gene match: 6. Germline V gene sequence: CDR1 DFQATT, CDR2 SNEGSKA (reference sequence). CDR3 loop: CSASRSGGATGELFF. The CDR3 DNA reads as TGCAGTGCTAGTAGGAGCGGGGGGGCAACCGGGGAGCTGTTTTTT.

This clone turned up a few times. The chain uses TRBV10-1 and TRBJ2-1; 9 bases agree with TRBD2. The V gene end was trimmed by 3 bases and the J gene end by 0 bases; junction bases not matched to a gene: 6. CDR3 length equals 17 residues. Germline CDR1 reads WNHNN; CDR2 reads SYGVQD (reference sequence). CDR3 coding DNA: TGCGCCAGCAGTGAAAGAGCGGGGGGCCGCTCCTACAATGAGCAGTTCTTC. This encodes CASSERAGGRSYNEQFF.

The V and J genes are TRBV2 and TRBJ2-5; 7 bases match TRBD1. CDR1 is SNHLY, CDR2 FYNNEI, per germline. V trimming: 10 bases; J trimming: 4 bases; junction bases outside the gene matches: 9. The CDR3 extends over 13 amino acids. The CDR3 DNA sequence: TGTGCCACGAGAACAGGGGCTAGAGAGACCCAGTACTTC. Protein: CATRTGARETQYF.

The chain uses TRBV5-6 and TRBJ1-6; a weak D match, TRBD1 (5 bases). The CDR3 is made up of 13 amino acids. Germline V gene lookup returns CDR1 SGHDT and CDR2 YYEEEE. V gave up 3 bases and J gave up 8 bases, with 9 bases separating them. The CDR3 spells CASSSGSHSPLHF. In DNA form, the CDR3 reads TGTGCCAGCAGCTCAGGGTCTCATTCACCCCTCCACTTT.

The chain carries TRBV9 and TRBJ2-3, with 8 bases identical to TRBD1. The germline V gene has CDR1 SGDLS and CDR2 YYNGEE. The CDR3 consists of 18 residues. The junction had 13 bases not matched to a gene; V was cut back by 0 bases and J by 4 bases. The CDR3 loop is CASSVVLPTGAFPDTQYF. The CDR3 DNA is TGTGCCAGCAGCGTAGTTCTACCGACAGGGGCTTTCCCAGATACGCAGTATTTT.

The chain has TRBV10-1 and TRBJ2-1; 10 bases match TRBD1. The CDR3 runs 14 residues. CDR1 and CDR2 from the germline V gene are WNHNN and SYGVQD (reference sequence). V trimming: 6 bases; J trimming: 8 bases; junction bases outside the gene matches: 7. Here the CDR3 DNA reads TGCGCCAGCAGAGACAGGGGGCCTGGGGATGAGCAGTTCTTC. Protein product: CASRDRGPGDEQFF.

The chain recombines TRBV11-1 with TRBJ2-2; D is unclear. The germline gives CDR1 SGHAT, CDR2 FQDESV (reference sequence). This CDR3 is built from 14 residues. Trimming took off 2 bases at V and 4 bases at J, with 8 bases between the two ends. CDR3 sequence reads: CASSLLLSTGELFF. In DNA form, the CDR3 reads TGTGCCAGCAGCTTACTCCTATCCACCGGGGAGCTGTTTTTT.

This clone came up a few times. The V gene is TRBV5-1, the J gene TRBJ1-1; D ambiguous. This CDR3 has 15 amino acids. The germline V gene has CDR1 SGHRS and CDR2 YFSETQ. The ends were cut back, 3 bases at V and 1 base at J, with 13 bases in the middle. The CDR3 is CASSSGMLGNTEAFF. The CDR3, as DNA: TGCGCCAGCAGCTCAGGTATGCTCGGGAACACTGAAGCTTTCTTT.

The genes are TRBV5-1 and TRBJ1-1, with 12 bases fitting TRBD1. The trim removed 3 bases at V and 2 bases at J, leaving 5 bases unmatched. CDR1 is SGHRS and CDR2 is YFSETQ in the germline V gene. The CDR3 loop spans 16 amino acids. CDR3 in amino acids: CASSSPGQGANTEAFF. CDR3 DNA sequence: TGCGCCAGCAGCTCCCCGGGACAGGGGGCAAACACTGAAGCTTTCTTT.

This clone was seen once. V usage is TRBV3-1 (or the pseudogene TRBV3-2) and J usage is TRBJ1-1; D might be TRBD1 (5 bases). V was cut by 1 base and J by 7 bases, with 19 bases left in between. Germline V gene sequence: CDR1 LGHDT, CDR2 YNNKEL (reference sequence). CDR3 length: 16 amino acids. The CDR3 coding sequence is TGTGCCAGCAGCCAAGTTTTGGGCAGGGCGACCTATGAAGCTTTCTTT. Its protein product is CASSQVLGRATYEAFF.

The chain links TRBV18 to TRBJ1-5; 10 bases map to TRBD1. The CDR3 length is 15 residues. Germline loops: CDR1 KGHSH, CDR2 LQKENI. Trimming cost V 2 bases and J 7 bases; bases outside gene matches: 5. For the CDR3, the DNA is TGTGCCAGCTCACCAACGGGACAGGGGATCCAGCCCCAGCATTTT. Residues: CASSPTGQGIQPQHF.

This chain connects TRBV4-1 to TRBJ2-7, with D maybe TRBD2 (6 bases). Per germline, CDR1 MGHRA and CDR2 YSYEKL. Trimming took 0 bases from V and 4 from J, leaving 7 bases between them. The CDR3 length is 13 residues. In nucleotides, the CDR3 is TGCGCCAGCAGCCAAGACCGGGGGTACGAGCAGTACTTC. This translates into CASSQDRGYEQYF.

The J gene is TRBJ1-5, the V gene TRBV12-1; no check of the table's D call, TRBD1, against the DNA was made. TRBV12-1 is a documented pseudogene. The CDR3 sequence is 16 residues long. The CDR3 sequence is CAGTVQGIYSNQPQHF. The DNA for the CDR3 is TGTGCCGGTACGGTACAGGGCATTTATAGCAATCAGCCCCAGCATTTT.

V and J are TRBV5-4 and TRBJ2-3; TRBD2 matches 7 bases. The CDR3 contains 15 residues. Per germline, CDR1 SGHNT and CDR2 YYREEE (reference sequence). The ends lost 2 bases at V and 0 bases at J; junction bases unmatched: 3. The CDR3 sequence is CASSFTAGSTDTQYF. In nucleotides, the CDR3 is TGTGCCAGCAGCTTTACAGCGGGAAGCACAGATACGCAGTATTTT.

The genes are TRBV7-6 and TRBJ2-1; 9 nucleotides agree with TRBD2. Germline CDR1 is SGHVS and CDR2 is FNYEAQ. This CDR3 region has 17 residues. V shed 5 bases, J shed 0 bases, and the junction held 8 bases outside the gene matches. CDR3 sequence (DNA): TGTGCCAGCAGCGGTAACCTAGCGGGAAGCTCCTACAATGAGCAGTTCTTC. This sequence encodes CASSGNLAGSSYNEQFF. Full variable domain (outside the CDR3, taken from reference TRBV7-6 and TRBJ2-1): GAGVSQSPRYKVTKRGQDVALRCDPISGHVSLYWYRQALGQGPEFLTYFNYEAQQDKSGLPNDRFSAERPEGSISTLTIQRTEQRDSAMYRCASSGNLAGSSYNEQFFGPGTRLTVL.

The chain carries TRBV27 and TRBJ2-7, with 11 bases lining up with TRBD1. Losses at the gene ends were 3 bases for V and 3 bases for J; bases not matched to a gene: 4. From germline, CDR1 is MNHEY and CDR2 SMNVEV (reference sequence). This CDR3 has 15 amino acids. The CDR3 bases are TGTGCCAGCAGTTTGGGGGGACAGGGGGGCTACGAGCAGTACTTC. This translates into CASSLGGQGGYEQYF.